This TCR beta chain is from a study of blood T cell repertoires in COVID-19. About the study: T cells, B-cell-depleted T cells, or PBMCs supplied cDNA or gDNA.

This clone appeared many times. Germline CDR1 reads MDHEN; CDR2 reads SYDVKM. The V and J ends lost 5 bases and 3 bases, in that order; junction bases with no gene match: 6. The CDR3 length is 14 residues. Here immunoSEQ multiplex PCR was the method, and the copy in TCRdb shows in-frame clones only, minus some. The sample shows some 130,000 clones, around nine tenths of them seen only once. The receptor was isolated from a man aged 60 to 69 with COVID-19, enrolled during active disease. The material sequenced was peripheral blood. The chain joins TRBV28 to TRBJ2-7; 8 bases match TRBD1. For the CDR3, the DNA is TGTGCCAGCAGTACACGGACAGGGTACTACGAGCAGTACTTC. Translated, it gives CASSTRTGYYEQYF.